The present T cell receptor (beta chain) was sequenced within a study of identical twins. Through template switching, a universal primer site was introduced, and the cDNA contained unique molecular identifiers. One entry per CDR3 protein results from TCRdb running MiXCR on the 5' RACE reads. The table lists about 340,000 distinct CDR3 sequences, 9% to 15% of them singletons. CDR3 length equals 17 residues. CDR1 is KGHDR and CDR2 is SFDVKD in the germline V gene. Between the trimmed V and J ends, which lost 6 bases and 2 bases, there was a span of 20 bases. This sample also appeared in a second study, on yellow fever vaccine responses in identical twins.

The TCR originated in a woman younger than 30 in good health. Sequenced input: CD8+ T cells sorted from blood. The chain has TRBV24-1 and TRBJ2-3; possible D gene TRBD1, 6 bases. The CDR3 spells CATSPTRWGPYTDTQYF. CDR3 bases: TGTGCCACCAGTCCTACCCGGTGGGGGCCCTACACAGATACGCAGTATTTT.